Shown below are 10 T cell receptor beta chains from a single sample sequenced in a study of CD8+CD57+ T cells in acquired aplastic anemia (dated by TCRdb to the late 2010s). This sample was sequenced with an Illumina HiSeq 2000. TCR beta VDJ combination and CDR3 sequence profiling used genomic DNA as the template. The public reads were run again by TCRdb, first through fastp at Q25 and then through MiXCR, and only productive beta chains were kept. Rows are combined by CDR3 protein, so each entry shows the most common genes and DNA. The sample data list about 180,000 distinct CDR3 sequences, and approximately 46% of these were observed just once. Under 3.5% of the sample is held by the ten biggest clonotypes. What was sequenced was sorted CD4+, CD8+, or CD8+CD57+ T cells (not recorded which) from PBMCs. All receptors derive from a human donor in good health.

The chain uses TRBV6-4 and TRBJ2-1, with TRBD1 matching over 9 bases. Germline CDR1 is MRHNA and CDR2 is SNTAGT. The V and J ends lost 4 bases and 7 bases, in that order; junction bases with no gene match: 8. CDR3 length equals 15 residues. The CDR3 DNA is TGTGCCAGCAGTGTCTCGACAGGGGGAGGAAATGAGCAGTTCTTC. Protein: CASSVSTGGGNEQFF.

The rearrangement joins TRBV19 to TRBJ2-7; no clear D. CDR1 and CDR2 (germline): LNHDA, SQIVND (reference sequence). This CDR3 spans 12 amino acids. The V gene lost 1 base and the J gene lost 3 bases, with 4 bases spanning the gap. CDR3 sequence reads: CASSIVGYEQYF. CDR3 sequence (DNA): TGTGCCAGTAGTATAGTCGGCTACGAGCAGTACTTC.

This clonotype was counted a single time. The V gene is TRBV25-1, the J gene TRBJ2-7; TRBD2 aligns across 8 bases. The CDR3 totals 16 residues. Germline V gene sequence: CDR1 MGHDK, CDR2 SYGVNS. With 4 bases clipped from V and 5 bases from J, the junction kept 13 bases outside the gene matches. The DNA of the CDR3 is TGTGCCAGCAGTGCACTGACTAGCGACCTCAACCACGAGCAGTACTTC. Translating gives CASSALTSDLNHEQYF.

This clonotype has a single count. The chain links TRBV2 to TRBJ2-7; perhaps TRBD2 as D (6 bases). Germline CDR1 is SNHLY and CDR2 is FYNNEI. V was clipped by 9 bases and J by 6 bases, with 21 bases between them. The CDR3 totals 14 residues. CDR3 DNA: TGTGCCAGTCGTACCGGGGGAGGAAATGGCGAGCAGTACTTC. This encodes CASRTGGGNGEQYF.

In its sample, this clonotype was seen many times. V is TRBV19 and J is TRBJ2-7, with D hard to call. This CDR3 spans 15 amino acids. Germline V CDR1 and CDR2: LNHDA, SQIVND (reference sequence). V lost 1 base and J lost 0, with 10 bases in between. CDR3 protein: CASSIAAKSSYEQYF. The DNA for the CDR3 is TGTGCCAGTAGTATAGCGGCTAAAAGCTCCTACGAGCAGTACTTC.

This chain links TRBV12-3 or TRBV12-4 with TRBJ2-1, with TRBD2 matching over 7 bases. After removal of 6 bases from V and 0 bases from J, the junction contained 5 bases not matched to a gene. The CDR3 is 15 amino acids. The CDR3 loop is CASRPGGNSYNEQFF. CDR3 coding DNA: TGTGCCAGCAGACCCGGGGGGAACTCCTACAATGAGCAGTTCTTC.

The chain links TRBV20-1 to TRBJ2-7; D possibly corresponds to TRBD2 (5 bases). The CDR3 runs 14 residues. The V and J ends lost 3 bases and 2 bases respectively, with 14 bases between them. Germline V gene lookup returns CDR1 DFQATT and CDR2 SNEGSKA (reference sequence). This chain's CDR3 is CSASSIRGTYEQYF. The CDR3 nucleotides are TGCAGTGCTAGTAGTATTCGGGGTACCTACGAGCAGTACTTC.

This chain links TRBV11-1 with TRBJ1-5, with 9 bases aligning to TRBD1. V shed 4 bases and J 1 base; nucleotides not matched to a gene: 8. This CDR3 comprises 17 residues. The germline V gene has CDR1 SGHAT and CDR2 FQDESV (reference sequence). The DNA for the CDR3 is TGTGCCAGCAGCTCAACAGGGGGCGTGAGGAGCAATCAGCCCCAGCATTTT. Protein sequence: CASSSTGGVRSNQPQHF.

The V call is TRBV7-8, the J call TRBJ2-5; D is undetermined. Trimming removed 3 bases at V and 5 bases at J, with 10 bases between. This CDR3 is built from 13 residues. Germline V gene sequence: CDR1 SGHVS, CDR2 FQNEAQ. CDR3 DNA sequence: TGTGCCAGCAGCTTGGCCTACGCGGAGACCCAGTACTTC. Translating gives CASSLAYAETQYF.

This clonotype was counted at least ten times. V usage is TRBV5-1 and J usage is TRBJ2-7, with D perhaps assigned TRBD1 or TRBD2 (5 bases each). The CDR3 is made up of 15 amino acids. Germline values: CDR1 SGHRS, CDR2 YFSETQ. Trimming shortened V by 6 bases and J by 4 bases, and 20 bases separated the two germline ends. The CDR3 sequence is CASTIFTGGSYEQYF. The CDR3 DNA reads TGCGCCAGCACGATTTTTACAGGAGGAAGTTACGAGCAGTACTTC. Variable domain in full (rest from reference TRBV5-1 and TRBJ2-7): KAGVTQTPRYLIKTRGQQVTLSCSPISGHRSVSWYQQTPGQGLQFLFEYFSETQRNKGNFPGRFSGRQFSNSRSEMNVSTLELGDSALYLCASTIFTGGSYEQYFGPGTRLTVT.